These T cell receptor beta chains were read from a single sample in a study of human T cells and chemical hapten exposure. MiXCR, applied by TCRdb to the RACE reads, yields one record per CDR3 protein. The sample includes around 120,000 distinct CDR3 sequences, around 10% of them seen just once. Sequenced material: whole blood, taken in connection with sensitization to the hapten diphenylcyclopropenone (DPC). These receptor sequences come from a woman in her forties or fifties with alopecia areata. Some clones in this sample may be carry-over from other donors' samples. Each CDR3 is given without its conserved first and last residue.

V	J	CDR3
TRBV7-6	TRBJ2-5	ASSPLRFGETQY
TRBV27	TRBJ2-1	ASSPLTGESYNEQF
TRBV2	TRBJ2-5	ASSGPGQGIETQY
TRBV18	TRBJ1-2	ASSMDRANYGYT
TRBV10-3	TRBJ1-4	AISESTQGNEKLF
TRBV5-1	TRBJ1-5	ASSLVGGNDNQPQH
TRBV3-1	TRBJ2-5	ASSQGTVSYQETQY
TRBV6-5	TRBJ2-7	ASSRSSYTAYEQY
TRBV6-2/TRBV6-3	TRBJ1-1	ASSFPGSKSTEAF
TRBV7-8	TRBJ1-2	ASSFSSGRSGYT
TRBV10-2	TRBJ1-1	ASRQGLMNTEAF
TRBV28	TRBJ2-7	ASSSLEQY
TRBV14	TRBJ1-1	ASGAGLNTEAF
TRBV18	TRBJ1-2	ASSPDVRGRRGYGYT
TRBV10-1	TRBJ2-5	ASSDRGPKETQY
TRBV5-1	TRBJ1-4	ASSRTGALPEKLF
TRBV20-1	TRBJ2-7	SAQIPMGAGGLDEQY
TRBV5-4	TRBJ2-5	ASRASDLGGETQY
TRBV7-5	TRBJ1-1	ISVSEVSRNTEAF
TRBV28	TRBJ1-1	ASSFLAVNTEAF
TRBV12-3/TRBV12-4	TRBJ1-5	ASSLSGSNNQPQH
TRBV2	TRBJ1-1	ASSFETGLGGTVEAF
TRBV28	TRBJ2-7	ASTSGSYEQY
TRBV12-3/TRBV12-4	TRBJ2-3	ASIRDSGTDTQY
TRBV7-8	TRBJ1-6	ASSKTGIGSPLH
TRBV18	TRBJ1-5	ASSPGSRSNQPQH
TRBV10-2	TRBJ2-7	ASSDGTGNYYEQY
TRBV7-9	TRBJ2-1	ASSFGESLYNEQF
TRBV7-6	TRBJ2-7	ASSARSTGYEQY
TRBV2	TRBJ2-3	ASRDLTDTQY
TRBV29-1	TRBJ1-4	SVRPQGGEKLF
TRBV6-5	TRBJ2-1	ASSLTSGEGSYNEQF
TRBV9	TRBJ1-1	ASSVALVTEAF
TRBV3-1	TRBJ1-5	ASSISNSNQPQH
TRBV12-3/TRBV12-4	TRBJ2-3	ASSSVLSTDTQY
TRBV6-6	TRBJ1-2	ASSSPDREHGYT
TRBV18	TRBJ2-7	ASSPDSRSNEQY
TRBV7-9	TRBJ1-6	ASSLGNSNSPLH
TRBV4-2	TRBJ1-5	ASSQIQGWRQPQH
TRBV6-2/TRBV6-3	TRBJ1-2	ASSLIGQGGDYGYT
TRBV4-1	TRBJ2-1	ASSQAYGGSEQF
TRBV29-1	TRBJ1-1	SVDKTEAF
TRBV19	TRBJ1-5	ASSSAGKQPQH
TRBV29-1	TRBJ1-1	SANDLFSEAF
TRBV12-3/TRBV12-4	TRBJ2-6	ASNSWGVSSSGANVLT
TRBV28	TRBJ1-3	AAIPLTGNTIY
TRBV6-5	TRBJ2-1	ASSYSFVRTAQSYNEQF
TRBV18	TRBJ2-7	GSSPGTNYEQY
TRBV13	TRBJ2-5	ASSKRLAEKTQY
TRBV2	TRBJ2-1	ASRVGAVNYNEQF
TRBV28	TRBJ1-6	ASSPTGLGNSPLH
TRBV7-6	TRBJ2-2	ASSLGSSGGQGELF
TRBV29-1	TRBJ2-2	SVRTGDGELF
TRBV3-1	TRBJ2-7	ASSQEGAYEQY